Included here is one T cell receptor beta chain sequence, with context. What it binds is not known. Method: immunoSEQ multiplex PCR; TCRdb's copy keeps in-frame clones and lacks some. Here the sample spans approximately 150,000 clones, roughly 94% being singletons. The germline CDR1 and CDR2 sequences are SGHRS and YFSETQ. The CDR3 consists of 14 residues. V lost 4 bases to trimming and J lost 5 bases; unmatched junction nucleotides: 5. The sample belongs to a study of T cell responses to AZD1222 COVID-19 vaccine. The study, taken as a whole, reports: White British ancestry dominated among donors, who included more females, and clonal diversity was possibly underestimated. Variant regions that are unmutated are reportedly the target of nearly half of spike-specific TCRs. Just 6 or 7 AZD1222 recipients were seropositive at baseline. Spike-specific TCR breadth and depth went up after people got two AZD1222 doses.

This receptor was obtained from an adult in good health. The sample consisted of peripheral blood, taken on day 0 of AZD1222 vaccination. This chain joins TRBV5-1 and TRBJ1-5; TRBD1 aligns across 8 bases. The CDR3, as DNA: TGCGCCAGCAGCCCTGGACAGGGATATCAGCCCCAGCATTTT. Residues: CASSPGQGYQPQHF.